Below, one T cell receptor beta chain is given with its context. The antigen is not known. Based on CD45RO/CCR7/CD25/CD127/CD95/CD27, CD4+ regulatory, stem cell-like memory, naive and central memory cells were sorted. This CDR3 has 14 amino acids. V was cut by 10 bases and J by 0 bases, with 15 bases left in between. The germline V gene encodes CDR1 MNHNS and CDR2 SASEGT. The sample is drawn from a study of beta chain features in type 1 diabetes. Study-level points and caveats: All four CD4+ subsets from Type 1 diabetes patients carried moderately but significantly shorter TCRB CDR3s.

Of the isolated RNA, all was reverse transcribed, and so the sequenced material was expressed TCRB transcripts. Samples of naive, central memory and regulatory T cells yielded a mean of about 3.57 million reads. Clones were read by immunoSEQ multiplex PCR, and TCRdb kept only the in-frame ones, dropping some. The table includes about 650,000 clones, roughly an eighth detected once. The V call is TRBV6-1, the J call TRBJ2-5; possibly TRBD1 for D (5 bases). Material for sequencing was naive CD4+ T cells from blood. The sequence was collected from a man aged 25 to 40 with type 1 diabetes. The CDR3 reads CATSSGWYQETQYF. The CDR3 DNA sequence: TGTGCCACAAGCTCAGGGTGGTACCAAGAGACCCAGTACTTC.